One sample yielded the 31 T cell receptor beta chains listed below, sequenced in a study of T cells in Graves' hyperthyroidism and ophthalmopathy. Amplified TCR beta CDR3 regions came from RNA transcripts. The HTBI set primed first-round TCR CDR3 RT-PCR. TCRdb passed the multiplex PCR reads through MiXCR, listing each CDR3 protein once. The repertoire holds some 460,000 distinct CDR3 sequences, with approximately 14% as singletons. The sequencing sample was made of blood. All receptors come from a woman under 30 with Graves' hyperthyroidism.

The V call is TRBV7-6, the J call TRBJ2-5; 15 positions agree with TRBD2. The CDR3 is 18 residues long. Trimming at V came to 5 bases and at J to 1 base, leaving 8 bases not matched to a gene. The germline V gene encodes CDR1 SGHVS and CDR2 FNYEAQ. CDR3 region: CASSPSGTSGRLQETQYF. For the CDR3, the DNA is TGTGCCAGCAGCCCTTCCGGGACTAGCGGGAGGCTCCAAGAGACCCAGTACTTC.

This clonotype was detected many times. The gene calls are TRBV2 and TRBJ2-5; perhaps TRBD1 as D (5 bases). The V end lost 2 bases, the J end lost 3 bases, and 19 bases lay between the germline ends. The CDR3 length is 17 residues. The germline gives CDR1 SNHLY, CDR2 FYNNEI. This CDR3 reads CASSERRPGWSKETQYF. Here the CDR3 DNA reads TGTGCCAGCAGTGAAAGACGGCCAGGGTGGTCCAAAGAGACCCAGTACTTC.

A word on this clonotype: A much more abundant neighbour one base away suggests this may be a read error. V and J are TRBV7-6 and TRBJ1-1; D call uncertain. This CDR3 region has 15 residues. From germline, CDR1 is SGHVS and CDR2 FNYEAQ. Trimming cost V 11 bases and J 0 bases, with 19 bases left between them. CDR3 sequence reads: CAGTPGAALNTEAFF. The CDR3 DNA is TGTGCCGGCACCCCCGGAGCAGCTTTGAACACTGAAGCTTTCTTT.

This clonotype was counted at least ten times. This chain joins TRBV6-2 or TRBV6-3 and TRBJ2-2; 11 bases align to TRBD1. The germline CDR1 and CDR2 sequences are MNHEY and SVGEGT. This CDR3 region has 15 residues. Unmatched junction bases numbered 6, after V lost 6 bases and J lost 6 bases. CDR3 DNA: TGTGCCAGCAGGCAGCCGGGACAGGGGGCCGGGGAGCTGTTTTTT. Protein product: CASRQPGQGAGELFF.

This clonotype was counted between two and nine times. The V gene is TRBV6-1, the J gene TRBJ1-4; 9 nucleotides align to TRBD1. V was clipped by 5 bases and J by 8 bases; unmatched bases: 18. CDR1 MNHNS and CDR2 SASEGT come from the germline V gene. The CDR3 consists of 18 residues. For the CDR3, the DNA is TGTGCCAGCAGTTCCGATGGGAATCACAGGGGGCTTCGGGAAAAACTGTTTTTT. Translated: CASSSDGNHRGLREKLFF.

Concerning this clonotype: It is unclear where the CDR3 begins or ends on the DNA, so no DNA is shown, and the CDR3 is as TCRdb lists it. This CDR3 reads CASSFGEGGKVYGYTF. The V and J genes are TRBV12-3 or TRBV12-4 and TRBJ1-2; the DNA was not compared with TRBD1, the D call given in the table. A total of 16 residues make up the CDR3, ends included.

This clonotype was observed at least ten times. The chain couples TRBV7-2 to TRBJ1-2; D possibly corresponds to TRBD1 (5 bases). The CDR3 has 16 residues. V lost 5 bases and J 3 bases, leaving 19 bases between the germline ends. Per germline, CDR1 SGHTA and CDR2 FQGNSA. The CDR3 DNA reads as TGTGCCAGCAGCAAGGGGAAAGGATTACCCGACTATGGCTACACCTTC. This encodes CASSKGKGLPDYGYTF. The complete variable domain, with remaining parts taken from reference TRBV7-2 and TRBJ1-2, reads GAGVSQSPSNKVTEKGKDVELRCDPISGHTALYWYRQSLGQGLEFLIYFQGNSAPDKSGLPSDRFSAERTGGSVSTLTIQRTQQEDSAVYLCASSKGKGLPDYGYTFGSGTRLTVV.

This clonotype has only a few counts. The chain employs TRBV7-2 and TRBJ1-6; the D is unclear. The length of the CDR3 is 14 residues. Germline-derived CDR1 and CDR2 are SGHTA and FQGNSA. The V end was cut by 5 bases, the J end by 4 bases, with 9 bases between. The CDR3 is CASSDGIYNSPLHF. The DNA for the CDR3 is TGTGCCAGCAGCGATGGGATTTATAATTCACCCCTCCACTTT.

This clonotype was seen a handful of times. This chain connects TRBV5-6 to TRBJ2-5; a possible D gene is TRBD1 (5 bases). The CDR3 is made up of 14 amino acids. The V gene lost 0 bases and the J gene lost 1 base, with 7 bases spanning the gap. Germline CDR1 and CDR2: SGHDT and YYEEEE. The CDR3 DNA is TGTGCCAGCAGCTTGGAGGGGATCCAAGAGACCCAGTACTTC. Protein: CASSLEGIQETQYF.

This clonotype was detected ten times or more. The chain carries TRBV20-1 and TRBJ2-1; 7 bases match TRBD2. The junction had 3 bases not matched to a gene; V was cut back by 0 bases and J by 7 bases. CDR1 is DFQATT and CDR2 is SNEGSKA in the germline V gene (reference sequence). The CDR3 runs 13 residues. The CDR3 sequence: CSARDSGWNEQFF. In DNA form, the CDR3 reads TGCAGTGCTAGAGATAGCGGGTGGAATGAGCAGTTCTTC.

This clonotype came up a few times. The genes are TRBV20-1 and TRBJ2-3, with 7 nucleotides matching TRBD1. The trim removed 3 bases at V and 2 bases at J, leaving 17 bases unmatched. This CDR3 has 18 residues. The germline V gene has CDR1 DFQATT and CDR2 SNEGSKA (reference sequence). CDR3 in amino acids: CSASPIGVEGANTDTQYF. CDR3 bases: TGCAGTGCTAGTCCCATTGGGGTCGAGGGGGCGAACACAGATACGCAGTATTTT.

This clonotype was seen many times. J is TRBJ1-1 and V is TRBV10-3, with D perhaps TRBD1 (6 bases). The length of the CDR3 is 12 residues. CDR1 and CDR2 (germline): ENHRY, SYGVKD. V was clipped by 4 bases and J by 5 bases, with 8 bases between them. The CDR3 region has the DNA TGTGCCATCAGTGTTAGGGGGACTGAAGCTTTCTTT. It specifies CAISVRGTEAFF.

This chain's CDR3 is CASSLAAGGYGELFF. CDR3 nucleotide sequence: TGTGCCAGCAGTTTAGCCGCGGGAGGGTACGGGGAGCTGTTTTTT. The rearrangement links TRBV12-3 or TRBV12-4 to TRBJ2-2, with TRBD2 identical over 9 bases. Trimming at V came to 0 bases and at J to 7 bases, leaving 3 bases not matched to a gene. This CDR3 contains 15 residues.

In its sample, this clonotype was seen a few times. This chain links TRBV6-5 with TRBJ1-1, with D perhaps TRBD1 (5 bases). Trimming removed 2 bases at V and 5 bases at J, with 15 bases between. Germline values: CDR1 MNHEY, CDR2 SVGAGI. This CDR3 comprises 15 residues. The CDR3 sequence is CASSYAGVGNTEAFF. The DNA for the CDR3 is TGTGCCAGCAGTTACGCGGGGGTGGGTAATACTGAAGCTTTCTTT.

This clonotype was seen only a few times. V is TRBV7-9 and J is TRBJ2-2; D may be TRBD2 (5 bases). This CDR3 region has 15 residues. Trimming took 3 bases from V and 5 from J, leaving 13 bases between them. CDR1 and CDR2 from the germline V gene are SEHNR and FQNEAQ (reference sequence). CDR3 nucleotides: TGTGCCAGCAGCTTTTTGGCGGGTTCGACCGGGGAGCTGTTTTTT. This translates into CASSFLAGSTGELFF.

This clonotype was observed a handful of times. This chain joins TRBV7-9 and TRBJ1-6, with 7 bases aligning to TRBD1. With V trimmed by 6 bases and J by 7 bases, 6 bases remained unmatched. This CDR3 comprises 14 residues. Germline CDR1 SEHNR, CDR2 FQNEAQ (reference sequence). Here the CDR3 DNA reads TGTGCCAGCAGTCCGGGACAGATAAATTCACCCCTCCACTTT. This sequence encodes CASSPGQINSPLHF.

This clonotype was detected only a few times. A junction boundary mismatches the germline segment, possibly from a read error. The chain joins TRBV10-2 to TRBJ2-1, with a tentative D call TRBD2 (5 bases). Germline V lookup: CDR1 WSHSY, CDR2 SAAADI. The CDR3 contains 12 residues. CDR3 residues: CASSELASWLFF. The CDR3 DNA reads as TGCGCCAGCAGCGAGTTGGCTAGCTGGTTGTTCTTC.

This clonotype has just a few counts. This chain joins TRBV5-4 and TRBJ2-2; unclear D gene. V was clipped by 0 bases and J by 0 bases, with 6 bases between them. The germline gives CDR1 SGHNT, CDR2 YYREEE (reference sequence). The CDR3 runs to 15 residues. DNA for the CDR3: TGTGCCAGCAGCTTGGACCCAGCGAACACCGGGGAGCTGTTTTTT. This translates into CASSLDPANTGELFF.

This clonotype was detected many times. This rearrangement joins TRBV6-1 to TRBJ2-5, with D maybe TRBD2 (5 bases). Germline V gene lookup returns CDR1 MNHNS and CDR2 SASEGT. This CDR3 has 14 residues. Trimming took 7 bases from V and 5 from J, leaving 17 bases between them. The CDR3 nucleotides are TGTGCCAGCATGTCAAGACTGGGCGGGGAGACCCAGTACTTC. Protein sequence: CASMSRLGGETQYF.

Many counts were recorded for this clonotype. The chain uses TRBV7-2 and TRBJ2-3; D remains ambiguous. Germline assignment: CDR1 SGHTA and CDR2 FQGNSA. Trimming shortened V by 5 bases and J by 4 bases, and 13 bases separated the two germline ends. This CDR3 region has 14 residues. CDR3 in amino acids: CASSPVESADTQYF. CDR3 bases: TGTGCCAGCAGCCCGGTGGAAAGTGCAGATACGCAGTATTTT. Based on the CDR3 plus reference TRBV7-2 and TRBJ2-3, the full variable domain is GAGVSQSPSNKVTEKGKDVELRCDPISGHTALYWYRQSLGQGLEFLIYFQGNSAPDKSGLPSDRFSAERTGGSVSTLTIQRTQQEDSAVYLCASSPVESADTQYFGPGTRLTVL.

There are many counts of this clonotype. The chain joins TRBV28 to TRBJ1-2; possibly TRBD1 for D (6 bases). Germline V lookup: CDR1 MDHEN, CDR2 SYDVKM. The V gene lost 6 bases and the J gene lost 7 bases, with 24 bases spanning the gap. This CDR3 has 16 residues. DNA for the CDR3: TGTGCCAGCAGCCCATTGCGATCAAGGGGGGTAATTGGCTACACCTTC. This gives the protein CASSPLRSRGVIGYTF.

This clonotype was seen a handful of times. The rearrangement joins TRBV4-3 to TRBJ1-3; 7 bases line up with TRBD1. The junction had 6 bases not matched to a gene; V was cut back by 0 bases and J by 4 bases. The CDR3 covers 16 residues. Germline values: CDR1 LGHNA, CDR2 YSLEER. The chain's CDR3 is CASSQDNRGRGNTIYF. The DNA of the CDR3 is TGCGCCAGCAGCCAAGACAACAGGGGAAGGGGAAACACCATATATTTT.

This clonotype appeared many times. The CDR3 DNA sequence: TGTGCCAGCAGGGGGTTCTCCTATAATTCACCCCTCCACTTT. Translation: CASRGFSYNSPLHF. The rearrangement links TRBV28 to TRBJ1-6; D is undetermined. V was cut by 6 bases and J by 0 bases, with 6 bases left in between. This CDR3 is 14 amino acids long. Germline assignment: CDR1 MDHEN and CDR2 SYDVKM.

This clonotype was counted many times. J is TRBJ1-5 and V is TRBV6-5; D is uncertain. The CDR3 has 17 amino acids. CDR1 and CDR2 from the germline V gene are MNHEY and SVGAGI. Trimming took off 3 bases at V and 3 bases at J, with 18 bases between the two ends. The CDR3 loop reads CASSYALRQWDNQPQHF. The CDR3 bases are TGTGCCAGCAGTTATGCATTGCGGCAGTGGGACAATCAGCCCCAGCATTTT.

DNA of the CDR3: TGCGCCAGCAGCCAAGGTCCGGGGGGCCAAGAGACCCAGTACTTC. It yields the protein CASSQGPGGQETQYF. The rearrangement joins TRBV4-3 to TRBJ2-5; TRBD2 matches 7 bases. V trimming: 1 base; J trimming: 1 base; junction bases outside the gene matches: 3. The CDR3 is 15 amino acids. Per the germline V gene, CDR1 is LGHNA and CDR2 is YSLEER.

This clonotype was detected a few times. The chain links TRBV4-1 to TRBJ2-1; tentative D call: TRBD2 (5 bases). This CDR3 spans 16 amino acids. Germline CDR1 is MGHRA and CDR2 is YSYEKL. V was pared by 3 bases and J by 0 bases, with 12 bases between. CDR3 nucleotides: TGCGCCAGCAGCCAGTCTAGCTCGAGCTCCTACAATGAGCAGTTCTTC. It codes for CASSQSSSSSYNEQFF.

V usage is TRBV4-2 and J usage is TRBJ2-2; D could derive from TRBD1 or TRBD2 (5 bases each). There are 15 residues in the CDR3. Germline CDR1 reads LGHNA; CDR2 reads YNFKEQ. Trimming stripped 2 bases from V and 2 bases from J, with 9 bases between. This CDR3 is CASSQPGSNTGELFF. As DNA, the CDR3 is TGTGCCAGCAGCCAACCAGGGAGTAACACCGGGGAGCTGTTTTTT.

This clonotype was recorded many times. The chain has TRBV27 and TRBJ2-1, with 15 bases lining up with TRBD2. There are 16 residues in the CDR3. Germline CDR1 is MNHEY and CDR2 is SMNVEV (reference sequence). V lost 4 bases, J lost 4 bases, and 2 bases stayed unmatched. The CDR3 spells CASSSGLAGGYNEQFF. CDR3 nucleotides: TGTGCCAGCAGTTCGGGACTAGCGGGAGGTTACAATGAGCAGTTCTTC.

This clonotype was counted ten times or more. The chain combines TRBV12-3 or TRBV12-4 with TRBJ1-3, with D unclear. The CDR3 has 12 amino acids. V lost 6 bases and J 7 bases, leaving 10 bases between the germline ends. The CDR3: CASRVAGNTIYF. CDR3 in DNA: TGTGCCAGCAGAGTTGCCGGTAACACCATATATTTT.

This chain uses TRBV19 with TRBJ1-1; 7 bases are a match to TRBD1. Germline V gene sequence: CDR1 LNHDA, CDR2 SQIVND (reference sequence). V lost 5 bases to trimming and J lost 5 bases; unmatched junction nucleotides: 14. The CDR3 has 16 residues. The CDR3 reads CASSLSPDRVGTEAFF. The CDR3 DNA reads TGTGCCAGTAGTCTCTCGCCCGACAGGGTAGGAACTGAAGCTTTCTTT.

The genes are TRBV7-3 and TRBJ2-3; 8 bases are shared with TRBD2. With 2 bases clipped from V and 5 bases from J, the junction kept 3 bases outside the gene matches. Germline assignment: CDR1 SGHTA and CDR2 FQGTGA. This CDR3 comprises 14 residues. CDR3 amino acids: CASSLAGGGDTQYF. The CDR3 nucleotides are TGTGCCAGCAGCTTAGCGGGGGGCGGAGATACGCAGTATTTT. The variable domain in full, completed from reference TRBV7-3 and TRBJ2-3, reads GAGVSQTPSNKVTEKGKYVELRCDPISGHTALYWYRQSLGQGPEFLIYFQGTGAADDSGLPNDRFFAVRPEGSVSTLKIQRTERGDSAVYLCASSLAGGGDTQYFGPGTRLTVL.